A selection of T cell receptor beta chains follows, all from one sample in a study of early T cells in non-severe SARS-CoV-2 infection. TCRdb re-derived calls from the 5' RACE reads in MiXCR, one entry per CDR3 protein. The sample holds 85,000 to 100,000 distinct CDR3 sequences, about 13% seen once. Material: whole blood. The origin of the receptors is an adult who was a healthcare worker with PCR-confirmed SARS-CoV-2 infection or an uninfected control (not recorded which). Both conserved end residues are part of each CDR3. D genes are given only for firm matches. Only part of the rows carry a size: once, few, many, or a class if the clone is expanded.

d_call,v_call,j_call,clone_size,cdr3_aa,cdr3_nt
TRBD1,TRBV6-5,TRBJ1-2,many,CASSPSGQGRDYGYTF,TGTGCCAGCAGTCCTTCGGGACAGGGGAGGGACTATGGCTACACCTTC
TRBD1,TRBV12-3/TRBV12-4,TRBJ2-3,few,CASSLTGGGTDTQYF,TGTGCCAGCAGCCTGACAGGGGGCGGCACAGATACGCAGTATTTT
TRBD1,TRBV12-3/TRBV12-4,TRBJ1-4,many,CASSPGTGHEKLFF,TGTGCCAGCAGTCCCGGGACAGGGCATGAAAAACTGTTTTTT
TRBD1,TRBV11-2,TRBJ1-1,many,CASSTRQGFSSEAFF,TGTGCCAGCAGCACCCGACAGGGGTTCTCCTCTGAAGCTTTCTTT
-,TRBV2,TRBJ1-5,many,CASSATVSNQPQHF,TGTGCCAGCAGTGCTACGGTTAGCAATCAGCCCCAGCATTTT
-,TRBV21-1,TRBJ2-1,-,CASSPPPLGLAGPYNEQFF,TGTGCCAGCAGCCCCCCCCCCCTCGGCCTAGCGGGGCCGTACAATGAGCAGTTCTTC
-,TRBV7-8,TRBJ2-1,-,CASSLSVEQFF,TGTGCCAGCAGCTTATCGGTTGAGCAGTTCTTC
-,TRBV7-9,TRBJ2-4,few,CASSLEVLANIQYF,TGTGCCAGCAGCTTAGAGGTCTTGGCAAACATTCAGTACTTC
-,TRBV14,TRBJ1-1,many,CASSQDKGVPLNTEAFF,TGTGCCAGCAGCCAAGATAAGGGGGTTCCACTGAACACTGAAGCTTTCTTT
-,TRBV29-1,TRBJ2-5,many,CSLQGSGETQYF,TGCAGCCTGCAGGGATCAGGCGAGACCCAGTACTTC
-,TRBV12-5,TRBJ2-1,many,CASNLGSRGNEQFF,TGTGCGAGTAACTTAGGATCTAGGGGGAATGAGCAGTTCTTC
TRBD1,TRBV29-1,TRBJ1-2,-,CSVVGTAANYGYTF,TGCAGCGTTGTGGGGACAGCGGCTAACTATGGCTACACCTTC
TRBD1,TRBV20-1,TRBJ2-7,many,CSAREIPGQGYEQYF,TGCAGTGCTAGGGAGATACCGGGACAGGGGTACGAGCAGTACTTC
TRBD1,TRBV11-2,TRBJ2-1,many,CASSFSGTGGAEQFF,TGTGCCAGCAGCTTTTCCGGGACAGGGGGGGCTGAGCAGTTCTTC
TRBD1,TRBV28,TRBJ2-1,-,CATKWRDRGVNEQFF,TGTGCCACCAAATGGAGGGACAGGGGTGTCAATGAGCAGTTCTTC
-,TRBV5-8,TRBJ2-2,-,CASNLLGALHGELFF,TGTGCCAGCAACCTCCTAGGGGCGCTTCACGGGGAGCTGTTTTTT
TRBD1,TRBV9,TRBJ2-1,-,CASSVVGQINEQFF,TGTGCCAGCAGCGTAGTGGGACAGATAAATGAGCAGTTCTTC
TRBD1,TRBV20-1,TRBJ1-1,many,CSARVQGARTEAFF,TGCAGTGCTAGAGTGCAGGGGGCGCGGACTGAAGCTTTCTTT
TRBD1,TRBV27,TRBJ1-2,many,CASSPDRAHYGYTF,TGTGCCAGCAGTCCGGACAGGGCTCACTATGGCTACACCTTC